Included here is one T cell receptor (beta chain) sequence, with context. CDR3 length equals 15 residues. The V gene end was trimmed by 0 bases and the J gene end by 8 bases; junction bases not matched to a gene: 3. Germline CDR1 and CDR2: ENHRY and SYGVKD. Source study methods: Reference gene primers were amplified, and this amplification served to estimate nucleated cell counts. The data were produced by immunoSEQ multiplex PCR, yet TCRdb's version contains in-frame clones alone and is incomplete. V, J and clone size derive from that table, while D and trimming were established from the DNA sequence. The table lists approximately 220,000 clones, approximately 84% of them singletons, with 3% in the top ten. The data derive from a study of blood T cell repertoires in COVID-19.

Sequenced: peripheral blood. The chain employs TRBV10-3 and TRBJ1-4; 10 nucleotides align to TRBD1. This clonotype was sampled from a woman between 25 and 40 years old who had recovered from COVID-19. CDR3 nucleotide sequence: TGTGCCATCAGTGAGTCGACAGGGGGCAACGAAAAACTGTTTTTT. Encoded protein: CAISESTGGNEKLFF.